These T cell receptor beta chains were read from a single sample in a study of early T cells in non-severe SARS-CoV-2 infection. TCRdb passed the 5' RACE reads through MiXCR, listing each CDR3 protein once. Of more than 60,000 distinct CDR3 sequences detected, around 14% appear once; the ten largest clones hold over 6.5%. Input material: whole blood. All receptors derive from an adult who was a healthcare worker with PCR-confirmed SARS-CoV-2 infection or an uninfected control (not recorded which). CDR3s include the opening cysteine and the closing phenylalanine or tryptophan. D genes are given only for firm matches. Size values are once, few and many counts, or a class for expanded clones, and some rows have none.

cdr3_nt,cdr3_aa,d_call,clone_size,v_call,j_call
TGTGCCAGCAGTCCGGCCGGAAAGAACTATGGCTACACCTTC,CASSPAGKNYGYTF,.,many,TRBV28,TRBJ1-2
TGCGCCAGCATAAACCGGACAGGAACCTACAATGAGCAGTTCTTC,CASINRTGTYNEQFF,TRBD1,.,TRBV23-1,TRBJ2-1
TGTGCCAGCAGCTCTGGCGGTCTTGGGCACAATGAGCAGTTCTTC,CASSSGGLGHNEQFF,.,few,TRBV27,TRBJ2-1
TGTGCCAGCTCCATTTCGGGTAGACAGGGTGAGACCCAGTACTTC,CASSISGRQGETQYF,TRBD1,.,TRBV28,TRBJ2-5
TGTACCAGCAGCAAAGCCCGGGTGAGACAGGGTTACTACGAGCAGTACTTC,CTSSKARVRQGYYEQYF,.,.,TRBV21-1,TRBJ2-7
TGTGCCAGCAGTCTAGAGGTGGCGACGCGAGGCGGGGAGCTGTTTTTT,CASSLEVATRGGELFF,.,few,TRBV6-2/TRBV6-3,TRBJ2-2
TGCAGTTTCTCACCCTCTCTAGCGGGAGTAGAGACCCAGTACTTC,CSFSPSLAGVETQYF,TRBD2,many,TRBV20-1,TRBJ2-5
TGCAGCGCCATAACAGATCCAGATACGCAGTATTTT,CSAITDPDTQYF,.,.,TRBV29-1,TRBJ2-3
TGTGCCAGCAGTTTACAACAGGGGAACTATGGCTACACCTTC,CASSLQQGNYGYTF,TRBD1,many,TRBV27,TRBJ1-2
TGTGCCAGCAGCCCGCCGATAGGCCAGGGGAACAATGAGCAGTTCTTC,CASSPPIGQGNNEQFF,.,.,TRBV14,TRBJ2-1
TGCAGCGACACAGGGGACTCCTACAATGAGCAGTTCTTC,CSDTGDSYNEQFF,TRBD1,.,TRBV29-1,TRBJ2-1
TGTGCCAGCAGTAACAGGGCCGGGAATGAGCAGTTCTTC,CASSNRAGNEQFF,.,few,TRBV12-3/TRBV12-4,TRBJ2-1
TGTGCCAGCAGCCAAGCACCTGACTCGAACACTGAAGCTTTCTTT,CASSQAPDSNTEAFF,.,many,TRBV4-2,TRBJ1-1
TGCGCCAGCAGCTTGACGGCTAGCGGGGGCCCCAATGAGCAGTTCTTC,CASSLTASGGPNEQFF,TRBD2,few,TRBV5-1,TRBJ2-1
TGTGCCAGCAGTTACGCGGGACAGGGCTATAGCAATCAGCCCCAGCATTTT,CASSYAGQGYSNQPQHF,TRBD1,.,TRBV6-2/TRBV6-3,TRBJ1-5
TGCAGTGTTGGGACTAGCGGGAGGGCCAATACCGGTGAGCAGTTCTTC,CSVGTSGRANTGEQFF,TRBD2,many,TRBV20-1,TRBJ2-1
TGCGCCAGCAGCTCATCCCTGGGACAGAGGTTACAATACGAGCAGTACTTC,CASSSSLGQRLQYEQYF,TRBD1,few,TRBV5-1,TRBJ2-7
TGTGCCAGCAGCCCCCTCCAGGGGGGTGGCTACACCTTC,CASSPLQGGGYTF,TRBD1,few,TRBV7-2,TRBJ1-2
TGCAGCGTCTCATTTTGGGTAGAGCAAGAGACCCAGTACTTC,CSVSFWVEQETQYF,.,many,TRBV29-1,TRBJ2-5
TGTGCCAGCACCGGACAGGGGAGAAACTATGGCTACACCTTC,CASTGQGRNYGYTF,TRBD1,many,TRBV2,TRBJ1-2
TGCGCCAGCAGCTTGGCGGGACAGAGTGAGCAGTTCTTC,CASSLAGQSEQFF,TRBD1,.,TRBV5-1,TRBJ2-1